This T cell receptor beta chain was recorded in a study of shared clonotypes between healthy human individuals. Libraries were prepared by immunoSEQ multiplex PCR; TCRdb keeps only in-frame clonotypes and omits some of them. The sample has over 750,000 clones, 90% to 97% seen once. V lost 4 bases to trimming and J lost 2 bases; unmatched junction nucleotides: 11. Germline CDR1 is MNHEY and CDR2 is SMNVEV (reference sequence). This CDR3 is built from 18 residues. CD45RO-negative CD8 cells positively selected for CCR7 made up the naive population, which excluded terminally differentiated effector memory CD45RA+ cells.

The chain links TRBV27 to TRBJ2-7, with 13 bases matching TRBD2. The sequence came from a man between 25 and 39 years old in good health. The sample comprised naive CD8+ T cells sorted from blood. The CDR3 DNA follows: TGTGCCAGCAGTTCACCCGGACTAGCGGGAGAAGGTGCCTACGAGCAGTACTTC. Residues: CASSSPGLAGEGAYEQYF.